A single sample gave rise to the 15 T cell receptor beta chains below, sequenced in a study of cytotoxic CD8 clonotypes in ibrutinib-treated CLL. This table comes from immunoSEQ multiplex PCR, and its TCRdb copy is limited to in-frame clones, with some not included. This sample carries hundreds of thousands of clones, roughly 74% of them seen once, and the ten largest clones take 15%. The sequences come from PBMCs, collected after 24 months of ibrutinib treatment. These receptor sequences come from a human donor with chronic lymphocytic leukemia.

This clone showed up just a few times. The CDR3 nucleotides read TGTGCCAGTAGTATAGATCCCGCGTCGGGGACCCAGTACTTC. Translation: CASSIDPASGTQYF. This sequence joins TRBV19 and TRBJ2-5, with D uncertain. The V end was cut by 0 bases, the J end by 7 bases, with 12 bases between. The CDR3 extends over 14 amino acids. CDR1 and CDR2 (germline): LNHDA, SQIVND (reference sequence). Using reference TRBV19 and TRBJ2-5 for the parts outside the CDR3, the full variable domain is DGGITQSPKYLFRKEGQNVTLSCEQNLNHDAMYWYRQDPGQGLRLIYYSQIVNDFQKGDIAEGYSVSREKKESFPLTVTSAQKNPTAFYLCASSIDPASGTQYFGPGTRLLVL.

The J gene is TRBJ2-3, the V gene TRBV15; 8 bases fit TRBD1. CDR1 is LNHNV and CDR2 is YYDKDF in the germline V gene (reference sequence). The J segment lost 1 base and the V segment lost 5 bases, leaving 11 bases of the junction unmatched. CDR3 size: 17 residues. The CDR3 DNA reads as TGTGCCACCAGCGTGACGCAGGGGGCGCTCGGCACAGATACGCAGTATTTT. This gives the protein CATSVTQGALGTDTQYF.

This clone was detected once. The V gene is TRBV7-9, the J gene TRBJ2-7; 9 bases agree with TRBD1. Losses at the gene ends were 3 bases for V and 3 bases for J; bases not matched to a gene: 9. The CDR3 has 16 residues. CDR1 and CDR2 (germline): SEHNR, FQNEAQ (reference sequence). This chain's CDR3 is CASSLGTGGPNYEQYF. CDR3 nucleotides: TGTGCCAGCAGCTTGGGAACAGGGGGCCCAAACTACGAGCAGTACTTC.

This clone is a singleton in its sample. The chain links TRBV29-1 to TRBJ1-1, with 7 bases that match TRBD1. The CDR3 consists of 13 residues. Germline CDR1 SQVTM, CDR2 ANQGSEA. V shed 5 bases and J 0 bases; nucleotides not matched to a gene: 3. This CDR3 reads CSVTGTVNTEAFF. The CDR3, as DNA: TGCAGCGTTACCGGGACAGTGAACACTGAAGCTTTCTTT.

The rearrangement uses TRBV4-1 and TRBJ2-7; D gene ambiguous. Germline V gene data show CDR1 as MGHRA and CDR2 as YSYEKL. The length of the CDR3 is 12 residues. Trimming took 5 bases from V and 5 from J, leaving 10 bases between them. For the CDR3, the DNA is TGCGCCAGCAGCGGGCAGCGAGACGAGCAGTACTTC. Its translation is CASSGQRDEQYF.

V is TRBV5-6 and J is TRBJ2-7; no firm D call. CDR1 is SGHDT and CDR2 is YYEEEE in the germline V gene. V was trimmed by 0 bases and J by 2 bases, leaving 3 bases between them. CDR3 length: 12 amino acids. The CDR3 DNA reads TGTGCCAGCAGCTTGGAAGCCTACGAGCAGTACTTC. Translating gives CASSLEAYEQYF.

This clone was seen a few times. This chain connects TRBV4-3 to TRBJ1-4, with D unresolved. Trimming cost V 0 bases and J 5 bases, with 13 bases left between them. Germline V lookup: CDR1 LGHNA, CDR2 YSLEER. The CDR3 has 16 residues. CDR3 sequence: CASSQDFPLANEKLFF. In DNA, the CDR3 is TGCGCCAGCAGCCAAGATTTCCCGCTGGCGAATGAAAAACTGTTTTTT.

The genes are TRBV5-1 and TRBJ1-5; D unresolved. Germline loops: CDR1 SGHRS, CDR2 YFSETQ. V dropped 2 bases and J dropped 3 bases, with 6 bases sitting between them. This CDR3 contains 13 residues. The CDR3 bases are TGCGCCAGCAGCTTTGATGACAATCAGCCCCAGCATTTT. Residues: CASSFDDNQPQHF.

The CDR3 reads CASGDTPYEQYF. CDR3 nucleotides: TGTGCCAGCGGGGACACCCCCTACGAGCAGTACTTC. This chain uses TRBV7-6 with TRBJ2-7; maybe TRBD1 (6 bases). Germline lookup yields CDR1 SGHVS and CDR2 FNYEAQ. V was clipped by 8 bases and J by 2 bases, with 10 bases between them. The CDR3 sequence is 12 residues long.

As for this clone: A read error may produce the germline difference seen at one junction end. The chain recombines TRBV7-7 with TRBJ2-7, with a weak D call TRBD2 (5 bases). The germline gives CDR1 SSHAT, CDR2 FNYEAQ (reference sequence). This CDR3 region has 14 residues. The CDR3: CASSLELGTYEQYF. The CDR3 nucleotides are TGTGCTAGCAGCCTAGAACTAGGTACCTACGAGCAGTACTTC. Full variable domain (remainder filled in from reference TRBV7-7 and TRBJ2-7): GAGVSQSPRYKVTKRGQDVTLRCDPISSHATLYWYQQALGQGPEFLTYFNYEAQPDKSGLPSDRFSAERPEGSISTLTIQRTEQRDSAMYRCASSLELGTYEQYFGPGTRLTVT.

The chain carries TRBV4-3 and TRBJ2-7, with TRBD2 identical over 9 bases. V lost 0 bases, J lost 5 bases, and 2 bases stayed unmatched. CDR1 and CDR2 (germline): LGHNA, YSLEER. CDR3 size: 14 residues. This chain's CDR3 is CASSQDSGSHEQYF. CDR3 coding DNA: TGCGCCAGCAGCCAAGATAGCGGGAGCCACGAGCAGTACTTC.

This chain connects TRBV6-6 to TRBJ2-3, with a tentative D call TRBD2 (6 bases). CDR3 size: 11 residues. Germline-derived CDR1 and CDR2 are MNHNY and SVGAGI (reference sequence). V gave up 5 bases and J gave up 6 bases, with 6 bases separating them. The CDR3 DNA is TGTGCCAGCAGTCGGGGGGATACGCAGTATTTT. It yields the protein CASSRGDTQYF.

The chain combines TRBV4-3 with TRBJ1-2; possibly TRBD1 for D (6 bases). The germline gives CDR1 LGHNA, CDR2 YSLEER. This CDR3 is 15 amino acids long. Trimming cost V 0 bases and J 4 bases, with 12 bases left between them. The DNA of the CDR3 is TGCGCCAGCAGCCAAGATTTGGGGACAACCTATGGCTACACCTTC. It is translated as CASSQDLGTTYGYTF.

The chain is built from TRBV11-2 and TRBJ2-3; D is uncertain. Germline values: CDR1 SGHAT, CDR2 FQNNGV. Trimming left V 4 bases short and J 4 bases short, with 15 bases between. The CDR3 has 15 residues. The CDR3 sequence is CASSSRSRLADTQYF. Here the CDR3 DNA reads TGTGCCAGCAGCTCCCGGTCGAGATTGGCAGATACGCAGTATTTT.

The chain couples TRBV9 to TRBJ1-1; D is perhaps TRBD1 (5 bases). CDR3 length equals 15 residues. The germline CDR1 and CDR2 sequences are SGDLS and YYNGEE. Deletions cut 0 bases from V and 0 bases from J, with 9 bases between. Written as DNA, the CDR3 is TGTGCCAGCAGCGTAGCAGGGCCTATGAACACTGAAGCTTTCTTT. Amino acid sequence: CASSVAGPMNTEAFF.